This TCR beta chain was sequenced in a study of T cell responses to AZD1222 COVID-19 vaccine. The study, taken as a whole, reports: Vaccination with two AZD1222 doses was followed by a rise in Spike-specific TCR breadth and depth. In all cases, repertoires were sampled only after the peak T cell response. Regions 160-218 and 743-854 held dominance among vaccine-associated CD4 TCRs, which spanned spike.

Trimming stripped 0 bases from V and 5 bases from J, with 11 bases between. The CDR3 is made up of 15 amino acids. The germline V gene encodes CDR1 SGHRS and CDR2 YFSETQ. As regards this clone: The antigen remains unidentified.

TCRdb's copy holds only in-frame clones and misses some; the assay was immunoSEQ multiplex PCR. Of fewer than 80,000 clones in the sample, roughly 88% were seen once. The source material was peripheral blood, sampled 28 days after the second dose of the MenACWY control vaccine. The sequence derives from an adult who received the MenACWY meningococcal vaccine as a control. The genes are TRBV5-1 and TRBJ2-2; tentative D call: TRBD2 (5 bases). CDR3 bases: TGCGCCAGCAGCTTGGTTGCAGCGGAGACCGGGGAGCTGTTTTTT. Residues: CASSLVAAETGELFF.